This TCR beta chain was sequenced for a study of neurological immune-mediated disorders. TCRdb redid the calling of the 5' RACE reads with MiXCR, one entry per CDR3 protein. The sample comprises 26,000 or so distinct CDR3 sequences, around 12% of which are singletons, and 7.8% rests with the top ten. PBMCs numbering 2 million and stored at -80 C yielded the unsorted libraries. General study findings and limits: HTLV-1-associated myelopathy had the most TCR clonal expansion, whereas multiple sclerosis had the least (lower than in healthy controls).

The V end was cut by 0 bases, the J end by 7 bases, with 17 bases between. The CDR3 has 16 amino acids. Germline V lookup: CDR1 SGHKS, CDR2 YYEKEE (reference sequence). There are many counts of this clonotype. Its antigen is not known. The receptor's source is a man aged 55 to 70 in good health. This sequence joins TRBV5-5 and TRBJ2-1; D is possibly TRBD2 (5 bases). Sequencing used PBMCs. CDR3 nucleotides: TGTGCCAGCAGCTTGGCAACGAGGGCCCTAGGGAATGAGCAGTTCTTC. Its protein product is CASSLATRALGNEQFF.